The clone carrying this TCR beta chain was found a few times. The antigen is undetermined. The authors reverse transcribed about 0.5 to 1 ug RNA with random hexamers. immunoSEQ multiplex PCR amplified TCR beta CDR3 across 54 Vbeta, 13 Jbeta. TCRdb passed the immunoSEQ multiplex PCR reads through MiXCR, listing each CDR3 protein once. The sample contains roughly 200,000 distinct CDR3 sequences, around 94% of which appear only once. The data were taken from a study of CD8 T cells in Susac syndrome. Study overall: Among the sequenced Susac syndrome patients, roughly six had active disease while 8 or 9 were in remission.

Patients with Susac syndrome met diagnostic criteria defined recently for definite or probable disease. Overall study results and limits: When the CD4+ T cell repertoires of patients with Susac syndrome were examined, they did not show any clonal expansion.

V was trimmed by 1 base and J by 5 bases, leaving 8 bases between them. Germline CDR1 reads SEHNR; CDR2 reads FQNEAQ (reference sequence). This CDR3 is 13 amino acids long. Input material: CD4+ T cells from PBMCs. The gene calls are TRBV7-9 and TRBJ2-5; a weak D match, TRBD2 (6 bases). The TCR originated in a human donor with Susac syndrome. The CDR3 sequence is CASSLVGGETQYF. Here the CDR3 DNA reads TGTGCCAGCAGCTTAGTCGGGGGTGAGACCCAGTACTTC. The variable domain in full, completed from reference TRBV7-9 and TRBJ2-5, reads DTGVSQNPRHKITKRGQNVTFRCDPISEHNRLYWYRQTLGQGPEFLTYFQNEAQLEKSRLLSDRFSAERPKGSFSTLEIQRTEQGDSAMYLCASSLVGGETQYFGPGTRLLVL.